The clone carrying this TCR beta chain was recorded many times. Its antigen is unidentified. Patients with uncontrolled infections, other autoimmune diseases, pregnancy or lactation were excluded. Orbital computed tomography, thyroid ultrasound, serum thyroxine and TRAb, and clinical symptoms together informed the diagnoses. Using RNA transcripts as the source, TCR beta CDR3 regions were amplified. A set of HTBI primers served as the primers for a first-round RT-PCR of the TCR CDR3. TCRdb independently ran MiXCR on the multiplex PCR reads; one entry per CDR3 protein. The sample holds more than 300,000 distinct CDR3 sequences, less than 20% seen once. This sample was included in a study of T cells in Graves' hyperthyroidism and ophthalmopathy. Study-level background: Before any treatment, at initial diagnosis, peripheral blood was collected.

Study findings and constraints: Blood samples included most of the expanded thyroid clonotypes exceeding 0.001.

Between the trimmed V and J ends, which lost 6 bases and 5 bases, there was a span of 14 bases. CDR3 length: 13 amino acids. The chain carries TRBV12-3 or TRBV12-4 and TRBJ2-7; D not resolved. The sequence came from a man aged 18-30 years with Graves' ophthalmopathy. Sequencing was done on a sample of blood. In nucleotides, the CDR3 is TGTGCCAGCAGCTTTGTAGAGAACCACGAGCAGTACTTC. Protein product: CASSFVENHEQYF.